This is a list of T cell receptor beta chains from one sample in a study of blood T cell repertoires in COVID-19. The repertoire was sequenced with immunoSEQ multiplex PCR; TCRdb's copy has only in-frame clones and lacks some. The sample gives about 250,000 clones, 75% to 90% of which show up once; 3.5% to 5.5% is in the top ten. Sequencing was carried out using peripheral blood. The receptor source for this set is a woman aged 40 to 50 who had recovered from COVID-19. Each CDR3 is given with its conserved first and last residue. Fields, in order: D gene, V gene, clone size, J gene, CDR3 DNA, CDR3 protein. The D gene is left open where the match is weak. Size is omitted from some rows. Given values are once, few, many or a class for expanded clones.

-	TRBV10-3	-	TRBJ1-1	TGTGCCATCAGGGAGACAGGAACTAACACTGAAGCTTTCTTT	CAIRETGTNTEAFF
-	TRBV7-2	-	TRBJ1-3	TGTGCCAGCAGACCCAGGGGCGGAAACACCATATATTTT	CASRPRGGNTIYF
TRBD1	TRBV6-5	few	TRBJ1-2	TGTGCCAGCAGTTACTATGGGACAGAAGGCTACACCTTC	CASSYYGTEGYTF
TRBD2	TRBV7-3	once	TRBJ2-3	TGTGCCAGCAGCCCGACTAGCGGGGGGGCCGGCACAGATACGCAGTATTTT	CASSPTSGGAGTDTQYF
-	TRBV3-1/TRBV3-2	once	TRBJ2-5	TGTGCCAGCAGCCAAGAATCGGTCCTGCAAGAGACCCAGTACTTC	CASSQESVLQETQYF
TRBD2	TRBV5-5	-	TRBJ2-3	TGTGCCAGCAGCCCGCGGACTAGCGGGAGCACAGATACGCAGTATTTT	CASSPRTSGSTDTQYF
-	TRBV27	-	TRBJ2-3	TGTGCCAGTCGTCCGCAGGGCATGGGCACAGATACGCAGTATTTT	CASRPQGMGTDTQYF
TRBD2	TRBV7-6	-	TRBJ2-3	TGTGCCAGCAGCGTTAGCGGGGCCGGCACAGATACGCAGTATTTT	CASSVSGAGTDTQYF
TRBD1	TRBV2	-	TRBJ1-2	TGTGCCAGCAGGGCAGGGGGCGGCGGGCATGGCTACACCTTC	CASRAGGGGHGYTF
-	TRBV15	-	TRBJ1-3	TGTGCCACCAGCACCGTGAGGAGGGGAGGAAACACCATATATTTT	CATSTVRRGGNTIYF
-	TRBV5-4	once	TRBJ1-2	TGTGCCAGCAGCTTGTGGGGGAGGGATGGCTACACCTTC	CASSLWGRDGYTF
-	TRBV29-1	-	TRBJ2-7	TGCAGCGTTGGCAGGGGTTATGGCGAGCAGTACTTC	CSVGRGYGEQYF
-	TRBV25-1	-	TRBJ2-4	TGTGCCAGCAGTGGCAGGTGGCCCCAAAACATTCAGTACTTC	CASSGRWPQNIQYF
-	TRBV12-3/TRBV12-4	-	TRBJ2-7	TGTGCCAGCAGTTCAGGGGTCTACGAGCAGTACTTC	CASSSGVYEQYF
-	TRBV5-5	few	TRBJ1-3	TGTGCCAGCAGCTCCTTCTACTCTGGAAACACCATATATTTT	CASSSFYSGNTIYF
TRBD2	TRBV27	-	TRBJ2-1	TGTGCCAGCAGTTTATCGATCTGGACTAGCGGGGGTATAAATGAGCAGTTCTTC	CASSLSIWTSGGINEQFF
TRBD2	TRBV20-1	-	TRBJ2-7	TGCAGTGCTAGTAGGGCTAGCGGGGGTGGTGAGCAGTACTTC	CSASRASGGGEQYF
TRBD1	TRBV19	-	TRBJ1-2	TGTGCCAGTAGTCCCCCGACGGGACAGCATGGCTACACCTTC	CASSPPTGQHGYTF
TRBD1	TRBV11-2	-	TRBJ1-6	TGTGCCAGCAGCTTAGGGGGGACAGATTATAATTCACCCCTCCACTTT	CASSLGGTDYNSPLHF
-	TRBV28	-	TRBJ1-4	TGTGCCAGCAGTTTATCTTCGTTCCGTGAAAAACTGTTTTTT	CASSLSSFREKLFF
TRBD2	TRBV6-6	-	TRBJ2-1	TGTGCCAGCAGTTACTCGAGGACTAGCGGTTACAATGAGCAGTTCTTC	CASSYSRTSGYNEQFF
TRBD2	TRBV13	-	TRBJ2-1	TGTGCCAGCAGCCAGCGGACTAGCGGGAGTGGCAATGAGCAGTTCTTC	CASSQRTSGSGNEQFF
-	TRBV29-1	-	TRBJ2-4	TGCAGCGTTGCCTCGGGGAACATTCAGTACTTC	CSVASGNIQYF
TRBD1	TRBV2	-	TRBJ1-2	TGTGCCAGCAGAGAGGGACAGGGGGCGATGGATGGCTACACCTTC	CASREGQGAMDGYTF
-	TRBV2	-	TRBJ2-6	TGTGCCAGCAGTGGGCCCCACTCTGGGGCCAACGTCCTGACTTTC	CASSGPHSGANVLTF
-	TRBV28	once	TRBJ1-1	TGTGCCAGCAGTTTTTACGGGGGTGCTTTCTTT	CASSFYGGAFF
-	TRBV4-1	few	TRBJ2-4	TGCGCCAGCAGCCAAGAAGCGGCAAGAAACATTCAGTACTTC	CASSQEAARNIQYF
-	TRBV12-3/TRBV12-4	-	TRBJ2-4	TGTGCCAGCAGTTTTGCAGTGTTCATTCAGTACTTC	CASSFAVFIQYF
TRBD1	TRBV6-2/TRBV6-3	-	TRBJ1-2	TGTGCCAGCAGTAAGGACCGACAGGGCGGCTATGGCTACACCTTC	CASSKDRQGGYGYTF
-	TRBV27	-	TRBJ2-1	TGTGCCAGCAGACTAGGAGATGAGCAGTTCTTC	CASRLGDEQFF
-	TRBV19	-	TRBJ2-3	TGTGCCAGTAGTGCTTTAGCGGTCTACACAGATACGCAGTATTTT	CASSALAVYTDTQYF
TRBD1	TRBV7-9	-	TRBJ2-2	TGTGCCAGCAGCACGAACAGGGGATCCAGTTTGGACGGGGAGCTGTTTTTT	CASSTNRGSSLDGELFF
TRBD2	TRBV6-5	-	TRBJ2-3	TGTGCCAGCAGTTCCGGGGGGTTGGATACGCAGTATTTT	CASSSGGLDTQYF
-	TRBV27	-	TRBJ1-2	TGTGCCAGCAGTTTGGGGGGTCAGGGCTTTGGCTACACCTTC	CASSLGGQGFGYTF
-	TRBV7-9	few	TRBJ1-4	TGTGCCAGCAGCTTCGAGGGTGTCCCTAATGAAAAACTGTTTTTT	CASSFEGVPNEKLFF
-	TRBV27	-	TRBJ2-3	TGTGCCAGCAGTTCACCCCCGCCTAGGTCTGATCAGTATTTT	CASSSPPPRSDQYF
TRBD1	TRBV28	few	TRBJ1-1	TGTGCCAGCTGGGACAGGAACACTGAAGCTTTCTTT	CASWDRNTEAFF
-	TRBV19	-	TRBJ1-1	TGTGCCAGTAGCGGGGGGAACACTGAAGCTTTCTTT	CASSGGNTEAFF
-	TRBV4-1	-	TRBJ1-5	TGCGCCAGCAGCCAGAAAAGGTCCGGGGAGCCCCAGCATTTT	CASSQKRSGEPQHF
TRBD2	TRBV7-2	-	TRBJ2-5	TGTGCCAGCAGCTTAGGAGGTCGCGGGAGTCTTATAAAGACCCAGTACTTC	CASSLGGRGSLIKTQYF
TRBD2	TRBV11-3	-	TRBJ2-3	TGTGCCAGCAGCCTGACTAGCGGGATTGTGGGCACAGATACGCAGTATTTT	CASSLTSGIVGTDTQYF
TRBD1	TRBV18	-	TRBJ2-7	TGTGCCAGCTCACCACCGGACAGGGGGTCCTACGAGCAGTACTTC	CASSPPDRGSYEQYF
TRBD1	TRBV5-1	-	TRBJ2-7	TGCGCCAGCAGCTTGGATTTTAGGGGGCGCTCCTACGAGCAGTACTTC	CASSLDFRGRSYEQYF
-	TRBV6-5	once	TRBJ1-1	TGTGCCAGCAGTTCAGGGTGGGAAGCTTTCTTT	CASSSGWEAFF
TRBD1	TRBV24-1	-	TRBJ1-5	TGTGCCTCCGCGGACAGGGGGGATCAGCCCCAGCATTTT	CASADRGDQPQHF
-	TRBV3-1/TRBV3-2	-	TRBJ2-2	TGTGCCAGCAGCCTAACGGACGTCCGGGGGTCCGGGGAGCTGTTTTTT	CASSLTDVRGSGELFF
TRBD1	TRBV10-2	once	TRBJ1-4	TGCGCCACCAGCTCTGACAGGGTAGGAGAAAAACTGTTTTTT	CATSSDRVGEKLFF
TRBD1	TRBV12-3/TRBV12-4	-	TRBJ2-2	TGTGCCAGCAGCAAGACAGGGCCCGGGGAGCTGTTTTTT	CASSKTGPGELFF
TRBD1	TRBV9	once	TRBJ2-2	TGTGCCAGCAGCCCACCGGGACAGGGGACCACCGGGGAGCTGTTTTTT	CASSPPGQGTTGELFF
-	TRBV28	-	TRBJ1-1	TGTGCCAGCAGATCTGGACTGTGGAACACTGAAGCTTTCTTT	CASRSGLWNTEAFF
-	TRBV10-3	-	TRBJ2-5	TGTGCCATCAGTGAGTCTAGAGAGACCCAGTACTTC	CAISESRETQYF
-	TRBV19	-	TRBJ1-3	TGTGCCAGTACGGGGGGCGCAGCCGGAAACACCATATATTTT	CASTGGAAGNTIYF
-	TRBV10-3	-	TRBJ1-1	TGTGCCATCAGCCGGTCGAGCACTGAAGCTTTCTTT	CAISRSSTEAFF
-	TRBV7-9	-	TRBJ1-4	TGTGCCACCAACCCAGTGGAGACTAATGAAAAACTGTTTTTT	CATNPVETNEKLFF
-	TRBV3-1/TRBV3-2	-	TRBJ2-7	TGTGCCAGCAGCCACTCACCGGTGGGAGGGGGGTACGAGCAGTACTTC	CASSHSPVGGGYEQYF
-	TRBV9	-	TRBJ1-4	TGTGCCAGCAGCGGGCTTAATGAAAAACTGTTTTTT	CASSGLNEKLFF
-	TRBV5-1	-	TRBJ1-4	TGCGCCAGCAGCCTGGGGGCCGGATCTTCTCATGAAAAACTGTTTTTT	CASSLGAGSSHEKLFF